Presented here are 25 T cell receptor beta chains from one specimen sequenced in a study of CD8 T cells in ankylosing spondylitis. One entry per CDR3 protein results from TCRdb running MiXCR on the 5' RACE reads. The sample has approximately 100,000 distinct CDR3 sequences, 24% seen once. The sequenced material came from synovial fluid, either unsorted or a sorted T cell fraction (not recorded which). The receptors were sampled from a male donor with ankylosing spondylitis.

The chain carries TRBV28 and TRBJ2-7; 7 nucleotides match TRBD1. Germline CDR1 is MDHEN and CDR2 is SYDVKM. Germline trimming cut 5 bases from V and 6 bases from J; bases unmatched to any gene: 13. The CDR3 contains 15 residues. In nucleotides, the CDR3 is TGTGCCAGCAGTGCGTCACGGGGACAGTCCGCCGAGCAGTACGTC. Encoded protein: CASSASRGQSAEQYV.

Many counts were recorded for this clonotype. The chain uses TRBV28 and TRBJ1-2; D remains ambiguous. Per the germline V gene, CDR1 is MDHEN and CDR2 is SYDVKM. The CDR3 covers 12 residues. Trimming cost V 8 bases and J 4 bases, with 11 bases left between them. The chain's CDR3 is CASRRPSYGYTF. The CDR3 region has the DNA TGTGCCAGCCGACGGCCCAGCTATGGCTACACCTTC.

The chain links TRBV20-1 to TRBJ2-7; a weak D match, TRBD2 (5 bases). Germline V gene data show CDR1 as DFQATT and CDR2 as SNEGSKA (reference sequence). This CDR3 is built from 13 residues. V gave up 4 bases and J gave up 6 bases, with 16 bases separating them. CDR3 coding DNA: TGCAGTGCTAAGAGGGCTAGCCTCGGCGAGCAGTACTTC. Amino acids: CSAKRASLGEQYF.

The V and J genes are TRBV12-3 or TRBV12-4 and TRBJ2-1, with D perhaps matching TRBD1 or TRBD2 (7 bases each). There are 13 residues in the CDR3. V was pared by 3 bases and J by 10 bases, with 13 bases between. CDR3 nucleotides: TGTGCCAGCAGTTTGACAGGGCGGGGGGAGCAGTTCTTC. Its protein product is CASSLTGRGEQFF.

This chain links TRBV6-2 or TRBV6-3 with TRBJ2-7; D is unclear. The CDR3 is 14 amino acids. The V gene lost 0 bases and the J gene lost 5 bases, with 11 bases spanning the gap. CDR1 and CDR2 from the germline V gene are MNHEY and SVGEGT. This chain's CDR3 is CASSYSMTLDEQYF. Written as DNA, the CDR3 is TGTGCCAGCAGTTACTCGATGACGTTGGACGAGCAGTACTTC.

This clonotype was counted once. The gene calls are TRBV7-9 and TRBJ1-1; 7 bases line up with TRBD1. Looked up from germline, CDR1 is SEHNR and CDR2 is FQNEAQ (reference sequence). The CDR3 is 15 residues long. The ends lost 5 bases at V and 1 base at J; junction bases unmatched: 7. The CDR3 sequence: CASSTGVRSNTEAFF. DNA of the CDR3: TGTGCCAGCAGCACAGGGGTAAGATCGAACACTGAAGCTTTCTTT.

This clonotype was counted between two and nine times. The chain links TRBV15 to TRBJ1-5; D remains unclear. The germline V gene has CDR1 LNHNV and CDR2 YYDKDF (reference sequence). The CDR3 length is 14 residues. Trimming cost V 1 base and J 5 bases, with 9 bases left between them. CDR3 bases: TGTGCCACCAGCAGAGTTAACAGCGATCAGCCCCAGCATTTT. Residues: CATSRVNSDQPQHF.

This clonotype was detected ten times or more. The chain uses TRBV11-2 and TRBJ2-7, with D perhaps assigned TRBD1 or TRBD2 (6 bases each). The V gene lost 5 bases and the J gene lost 2 bases, with 16 bases spanning the gap. The CDR3 totals 15 residues. Germline V CDR1 and CDR2: SGHAT, FQNNGV. The CDR3 loop reads CASSVMRGATYEQYF. The CDR3 DNA is TGTGCCAGCAGCGTCATGAGGGGGGCTACCTACGAGCAGTACTTC.

CDR3: CASSGVPGQSTYEQYF. The CDR3 bases are TGCGCCAGCAGTGGAGTCCCGGGACAGTCGACCTACGAGCAGTACTTC. The J gene is TRBJ2-7, the V gene TRBV10-2; TRBD1 agrees at 7 bases. This CDR3 has 16 residues. The junction had 11 bases not matched to a gene; V was cut back by 4 bases and J by 2 bases. The germline CDR1 and CDR2 sequences are WSHSY and SAAADI.

This clonotype has only a few counts. The V and J genes are TRBV12-3 or TRBV12-4 and TRBJ2-7; D is unclear. The CDR3 loop spans 14 amino acids. V was pared by 2 bases and J by 2 bases, with 10 bases between. The DNA for the CDR3 is TGTGCCAGCAGTTTAAGTCGCGATACCTACGAGCAGTACTTC. Protein product: CASSLSRDTYEQYF.

J is TRBJ1-1 and V is TRBV28; D unresolved. This CDR3 has 13 residues. Deletions cut 8 bases from V and 1 base from J, with 11 bases between. Germline V gene sequence: CDR1 MDHEN, CDR2 SYDVKM. The CDR3 region has the DNA TGTGCCAGCCTCTGGGATACGAACACTGAAGCTTTCTTT. It specifies CASLWDTNTEAFF.

The CDR3 is CASSRTGLETDTQYF. In DNA form, the CDR3 reads TGTGCCAGCAGCCGTACCGGACTAGAAACAGATACGCAGTATTTT. The chain combines TRBV3-1 with TRBJ2-3; 7 positions match TRBD2. CDR1 is LGHDT and CDR2 is YNNKEL in the germline V gene (reference sequence). V was pared by 4 bases and J by 3 bases, with 7 bases of the junction left unmatched. The CDR3 extends over 15 amino acids.

This sequence joins TRBV2 and TRBJ1-1; D unresolved. This CDR3 is built from 13 residues. V was trimmed by 6 bases and J by 1 base, leaving 9 bases between them. Germline V gene lookup returns CDR1 SNHLY and CDR2 FYNNEI. The CDR3, as DNA: TGTGCCAGCAGAACAGACACGAACACTGAAGCTTTCTTT. This sequence encodes CASRTDTNTEAFF.

This clonotype was counted between two and nine times. The chain combines TRBV14 with TRBJ2-1; 9 positions agree with TRBD1. CDR1 and CDR2 from the germline V gene are SGHDN and FVKESK. The CDR3 is 13 amino acids. The ends lost 5 bases at V and 10 bases at J; junction bases unmatched: 6. The CDR3 DNA follows: TGTGCCAGCAGCAACACAGGGGGCAGCGAGCAGTTCTTC. As protein: CASSNTGGSEQFF. Supplemented by reference TRBV14 and TRBJ2-1, the full variable domain reads EAGVTQFPSHSVIEKGQTVTLRCDPISGHDNLYWYRRVMGKEIKFLLHFVKESKQDESGMPNNRFLAERTGGTYSTLKVQPAELEDSGVYFCASSNTGGSEQFFGPGTRLTVL.

The CDR3 nucleotides read TGTGCCAGCAGCCACAGGGGCAAGGGCCACGAGCAGTACTTC. Encoded protein: CASSHRGKGHEQYF. This chain joins TRBV7-9 and TRBJ2-7; 7 bases align to TRBD1. The CDR3 covers 14 residues. J lost 5 bases, V lost 5 bases, and 9 bases had no gene match. CDR1 is SEHNR, CDR2 FQNEAQ, per germline (reference sequence).

This clonotype was observed a few times. The chain couples TRBV11-2 to TRBJ1-1; D not certain. Trimming left V 1 base short and J 3 bases short, with 9 bases between. The germline CDR1 and CDR2 sequences are SGHAT and FQNNGV. This CDR3 comprises 14 residues. The CDR3 DNA sequence: TGTGCCAGCAGCTTAGGCCGGTGGGACACTGAAGCTTTCTTT. This codes for CASSLGRWDTEAFF.

The chain combines TRBV6-1 with TRBJ2-7, with D possibly matching TRBD2 (6 bases). The CDR3 is made up of 15 amino acids. Germline V gene sequence: CDR1 MNHNS, CDR2 SASEGT. The ends were cut back, 2 bases at V and 0 bases at J, with 11 bases in the middle. The CDR3 here is CASSEIDGSSYEQYV. The CDR3 region has the DNA TGTGCCAGCAGTGAAATCGACGGGAGCTCCTACGAGCAGTACGTC.

The gene calls are TRBV30 and TRBJ2-5; 8 bases are a match to TRBD1. The CDR3 contains 13 residues. Per the germline V gene, CDR1 is GTSNPN and CDR2 is SVGIG (reference sequence). With 4 bases clipped from V and 5 bases from J, the junction kept 6 bases outside the gene matches. The CDR3 nucleotides read TGTGCCTGGAACACAGGGGGTGGGGAGACCCAGTACTTC. Amino acid sequence: CAWNTGGGETQYF.

The chain couples TRBV5-1 to TRBJ1-6, with D perhaps TRBD1 (6 bases). This CDR3 spans 14 amino acids. Deletions cut 4 bases from V and 10 bases from J, with 15 bases between. CDR1 is SGHRS, CDR2 YFSETQ, per germline. CDR3 amino acids: CASSPGTSGSPLHF. CDR3 DNA: TGCGCCAGCAGCCCCGGGACATCGGGGTCACCCCTCCACTTT. The whole variable domain, filled in from reference TRBV5-1 and TRBJ1-6, reads KAGVTQTPRYLIKTRGQQVTLSCSPISGHRSVSWYQQTPGQGLQFLFEYFSETQRNKGNFPGRFSGRQFSNSRSEMNVSTLELGDSALYLCASSPGTSGSPLHFGNGTRLTVT.

The V gene is TRBV25-1, the J gene TRBJ1-1; 8 bases map to TRBD1. In germline, CDR1 is MGHDK, CDR2 SYGVNS. CDR3 size: 13 residues. With 5 bases clipped from V and 12 bases from J, the junction kept 11 bases outside the gene matches. The DNA for the CDR3 is TGTGCCAGCAGTAAATCAGGGGGCGAGTTAACTTTCTTT. Protein sequence: CASSKSGGELTFF.

The chain is built from TRBV12-3 or TRBV12-4 and TRBJ2-5; the D call may be TRBD1 or TRBD2 (7 bases each). The CDR3 length is 19 residues. V was cut by 6 bases and J by 4 bases, with 30 bases left in between. Written as DNA, the CDR3 is TGTGCCAGCAGCCCGTCCCGACAGGGAGGGCTTCGCATTTTAGAGACCCAGTACTTC. This translates into CASSPSRQGGLRILETQYF.

This clonotype was seen only a few times. The chain uses TRBV25-1 and TRBJ2-5; 7 positions match TRBD2. The CDR3 covers 14 residues. Germline V gene lookup returns CDR1 MGHDK and CDR2 SYGVNS. The J segment lost 2 bases and the V segment lost 5 bases, leaving 5 bases of the junction unmatched. The DNA of the CDR3 is TGTGCCAGCAGTAAAATGGGGGGGCAAGAGACCCAGTACTTC. This codes for CASSKMGGQETQYF. Looking up the rest from reference TRBV25-1 and TRBJ2-5 gives the full variable domain: EADIYQTPRYLVIGTGKKITLECSQTMGHDKMYWYQQDPGMELHLIHYSYGVNSTEKGDLSSESTVSRIRTEHFPLTLESARPSHTSQYLCASSKMGGQETQYFGPGTRLLVL.

The chain has TRBV12-3 or TRBV12-4 and TRBJ2-3; 7 positions match TRBD2. The V gene end was trimmed by 3 bases and the J gene end by 1 base; junction bases not matched to a gene: 4. The CDR3 length is 15 residues. The CDR3 is CASSFAGVGTDTQYF. The CDR3 DNA reads as TGTGCCAGCAGTTTTGCGGGAGTTGGCACAGATACGCAGTATTTT.

This sequence joins TRBV20-1 and TRBJ2-7; 10 bases map to TRBD2. CDR3 length: 14 residues. Germline V lookup: CDR1 DFQATT, CDR2 SNEGSKA (reference sequence). After removal of 1 base from V and 4 bases from J, the junction contained 4 bases not matched to a gene. CDR3 in amino acids: CSARGGLARYEQYF. CDR3 DNA: TGCAGTGCTAGAGGGGGACTAGCGAGGTACGAGCAGTACTTC.

The count of this clonotype is one. The CDR3 sequence: CASSPKAGGPGDTQYF. The CDR3 DNA sequence: TGTGCCAGCAGCCCAAAGGCGGGAGGGCCAGGAGATACGCAGTATTTT. V gene TRBV7-2 combines with J gene TRBJ2-3; TRBD2 matches at 9 bases. Germline lookup yields CDR1 SGHTA and CDR2 FQGNSA. The trim removed 5 bases at V and 5 bases at J, leaving 11 bases unmatched. The CDR3 is 16 amino acids.